This T cell receptor (beta chain) originates from a study of CD8 T cells in ankylosing spondylitis. This clonotype was observed a few times. A single record per CDR3 protein comes from TCRdb applying MiXCR to the 5' RACE reads. Of 340,000 or so distinct CDR3 sequences in the sample, approximately 15% were seen once. CDR3 length: 18 residues. In germline, CDR1 is LGHNA, CDR2 YNFKEQ. V was pared by 0 bases and J by 3 bases, with 7 bases of the junction left unmatched. The chain is built from TRBV4-2 and TRBJ2-1, with 11 bases matching TRBD2. Source material: blood, either unsorted or a sorted T cell fraction (not recorded which). This clonotype originated in a male donor with ankylosing spondylitis or in good health (not recorded which). The chain's CDR3 is CASSQEPSGTSGYNEQFF. The CDR3 region has the DNA TGTGCCAGCAGCCAAGAGCCGTCCGGGACTAGCGGCTACAATGAGCAGTTCTTC.